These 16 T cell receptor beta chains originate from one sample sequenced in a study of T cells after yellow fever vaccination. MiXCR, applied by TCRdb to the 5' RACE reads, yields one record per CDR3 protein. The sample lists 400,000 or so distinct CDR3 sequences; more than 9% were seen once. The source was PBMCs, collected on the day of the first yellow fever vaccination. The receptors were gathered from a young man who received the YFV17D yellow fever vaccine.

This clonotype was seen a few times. The CDR3 protein is CASSPTASGGSDTQYF. The CDR3 DNA follows: TGTGCCAGCAGCCCGACAGCTAGCGGGGGATCAGATACGCAGTATTTT. The gene calls are TRBV5-5 and TRBJ2-3; 10 bases line up with TRBD2. Looked up from germline, CDR1 is SGHKS and CDR2 is YYEKEE (reference sequence). The CDR3 contains 16 residues. V trimming: 4 bases; J trimming: 4 bases; junction bases outside the gene matches: 9. The full variable domain, completed using reference TRBV5-5 and TRBJ2-3, is DAGVTQSPTHLIKTRGQQVTLRCSPISGHKSVSWYQQVLGQGPQFIFQYYEKEERGRGNFPDRFSARQFPNYSSELNVNALLLGDSALYLCASSPTASGGSDTQYFGPGTRLTVL.

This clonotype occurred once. The CDR3 loop reads CASSQDEGFSTEAFF. CDR3 DNA: TGCGCCAGCAGCCAAGATGAGGGATTTTCGACTGAAGCTTTCTTT. The gene calls are TRBV4-1 and TRBJ1-1; D call uncertain. The length of the CDR3 is 15 residues. Looked up from germline, CDR1 is MGHRA and CDR2 is YSYEKL. V was pared by 0 bases and J by 5 bases, with 13 bases between.

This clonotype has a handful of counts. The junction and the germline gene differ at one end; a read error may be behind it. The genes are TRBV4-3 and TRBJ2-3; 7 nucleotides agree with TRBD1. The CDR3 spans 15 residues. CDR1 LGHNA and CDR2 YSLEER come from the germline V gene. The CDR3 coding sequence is TGCGCTAGCAGCGGAGACAGGGACCGCACAGATACGCAGTATTTT. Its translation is CASSGDRDRTDTQYF.

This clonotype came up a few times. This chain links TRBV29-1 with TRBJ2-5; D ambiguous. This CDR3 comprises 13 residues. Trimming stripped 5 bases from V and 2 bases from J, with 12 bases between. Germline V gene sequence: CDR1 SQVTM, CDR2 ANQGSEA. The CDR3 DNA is TGCAGCGTTAAAGGACGGCAACAAGAGACCCAGTACTTC. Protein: CSVKGRQQETQYF.

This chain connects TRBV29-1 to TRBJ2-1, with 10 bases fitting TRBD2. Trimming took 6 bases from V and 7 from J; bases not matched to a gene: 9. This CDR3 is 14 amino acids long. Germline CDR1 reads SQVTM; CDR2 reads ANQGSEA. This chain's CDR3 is CSVVLAGGWNEQFF. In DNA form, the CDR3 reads TGCAGCGTAGTATTAGCGGGGGGCTGGAATGAGCAGTTCTTC.

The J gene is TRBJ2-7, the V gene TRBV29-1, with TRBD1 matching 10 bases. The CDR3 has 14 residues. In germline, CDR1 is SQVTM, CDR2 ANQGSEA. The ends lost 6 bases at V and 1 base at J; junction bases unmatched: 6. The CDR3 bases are TGCAGCGTCGTACCGGGACAGGGGTCCTACGAGCAGTACTTC. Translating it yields CSVVPGQGSYEQYF.

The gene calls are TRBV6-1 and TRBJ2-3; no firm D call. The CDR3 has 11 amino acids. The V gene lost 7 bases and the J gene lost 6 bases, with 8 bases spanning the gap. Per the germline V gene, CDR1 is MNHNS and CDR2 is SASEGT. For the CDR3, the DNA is TGTGCCAGCACCTTACCCGATACGCAGTATTTT. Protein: CASTLPDTQYF.

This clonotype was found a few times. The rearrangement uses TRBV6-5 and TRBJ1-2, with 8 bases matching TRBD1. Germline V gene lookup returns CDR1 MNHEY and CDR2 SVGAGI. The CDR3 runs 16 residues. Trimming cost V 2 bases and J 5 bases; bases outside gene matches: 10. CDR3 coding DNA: TGTGCCAGCAGTTACCCACAGGGGGGGGTTGGATATGGCTACACCTTC. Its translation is CASSYPQGGVGYGYTF.

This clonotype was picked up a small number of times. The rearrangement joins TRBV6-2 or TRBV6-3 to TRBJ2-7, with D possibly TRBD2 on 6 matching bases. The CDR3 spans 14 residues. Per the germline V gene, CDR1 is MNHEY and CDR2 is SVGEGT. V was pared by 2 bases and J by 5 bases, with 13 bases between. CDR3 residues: CASSYPGLPHEQYV. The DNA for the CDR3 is TGTGCCAGCAGTTACCCGGGACTGCCCCACGAGCAGTACGTC.

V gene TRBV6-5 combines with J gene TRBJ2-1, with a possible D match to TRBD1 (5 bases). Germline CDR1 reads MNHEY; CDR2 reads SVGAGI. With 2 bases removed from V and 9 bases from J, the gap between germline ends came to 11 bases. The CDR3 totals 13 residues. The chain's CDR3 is CASSYRWGGEQFF. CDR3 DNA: TGTGCCAGCAGTTACCGTTGGGGCGGTGAGCAGTTCTTC.

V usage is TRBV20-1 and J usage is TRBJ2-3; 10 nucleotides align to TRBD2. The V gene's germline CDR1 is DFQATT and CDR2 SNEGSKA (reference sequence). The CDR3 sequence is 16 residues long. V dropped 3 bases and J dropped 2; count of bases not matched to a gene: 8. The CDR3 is CSASHPSGGVTDTQYF. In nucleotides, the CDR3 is TGCAGTGCTAGCCACCCTAGCGGGGGTGTCACAGATACGCAGTATTTT.

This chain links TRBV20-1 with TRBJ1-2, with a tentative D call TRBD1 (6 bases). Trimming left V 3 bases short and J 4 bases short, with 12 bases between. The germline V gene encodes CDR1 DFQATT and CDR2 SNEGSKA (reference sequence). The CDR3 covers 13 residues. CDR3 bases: TGCAGTGCTAGTGCAGACAGGTTCTATGGCTACACCTTC. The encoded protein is CSASADRFYGYTF.

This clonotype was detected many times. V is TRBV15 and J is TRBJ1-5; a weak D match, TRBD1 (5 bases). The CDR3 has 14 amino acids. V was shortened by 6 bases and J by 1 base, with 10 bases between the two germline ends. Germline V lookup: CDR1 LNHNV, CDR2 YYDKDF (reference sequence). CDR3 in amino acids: CATRGWGSNQPQHF. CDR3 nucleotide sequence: TGTGCCACCAGGGGCTGGGGGAGCAATCAGCCCCAGCATTTT.

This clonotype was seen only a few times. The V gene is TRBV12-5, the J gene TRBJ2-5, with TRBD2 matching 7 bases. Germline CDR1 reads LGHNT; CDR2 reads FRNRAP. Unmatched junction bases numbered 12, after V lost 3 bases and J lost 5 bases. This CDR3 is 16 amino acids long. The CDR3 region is CASGFLTGGPLETQYF. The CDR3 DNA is TGTGCTAGTGGTTTTCTAACGGGGGGACCTTTGGAGACCCAGTACTTC.

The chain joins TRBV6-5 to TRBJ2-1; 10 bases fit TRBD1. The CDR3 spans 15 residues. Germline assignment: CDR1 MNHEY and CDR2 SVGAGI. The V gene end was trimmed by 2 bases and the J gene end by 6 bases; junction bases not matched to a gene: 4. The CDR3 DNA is TGTGCCAGCAGTTACCGAGGACAGGGGGTCAATGAGCAGTTCTTC. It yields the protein CASSYRGQGVNEQFF.

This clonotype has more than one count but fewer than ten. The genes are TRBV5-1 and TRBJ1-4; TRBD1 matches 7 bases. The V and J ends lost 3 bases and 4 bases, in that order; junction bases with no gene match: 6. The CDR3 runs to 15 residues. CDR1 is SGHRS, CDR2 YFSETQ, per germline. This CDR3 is CASSSPDRSNEKLFF. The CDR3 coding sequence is TGCGCCAGCAGCTCTCCGGACAGGAGTAATGAAAAACTGTTTTTT.